This T cell receptor (beta chain) was obtained from a study of blood T cells in healthy people across ages. The donors, aged roughly 6 to 95, were healthy Caucasians from Russia. Sample-barcoded 5' priming and a J-beta primer mix drove a second PCR of about 6 to 12 cycles. TCRdb independently ran MiXCR on the 5' RACE reads; one entry per CDR3 protein. This sample carries hundreds of thousands of distinct CDR3 sequences, about 53% of them seen once, and the ten largest clones take about 38%. This clonotype has ten or more counts. Source material: blood. This receptor was obtained from a man older than 75 in good health.

The CDR3 bases are TGTGCCACCCAGCGGGAGGGGCCGAGGTACGAGCAGTACTTC. It encodes CATQREGPRYEQYF. This chain links TRBV21-1 with TRBJ2-7; the table's TRBD2 call for D was not verified on the DNA. TRBV21-1 is marked as a pseudogene. CDR3 size: 14 residues.